Each of the 14 T cell receptor beta chains below was sequenced from the same sample in a study of blood T cell repertoires in COVID-19. Generated by immunoSEQ multiplex PCR, the TCRdb table keeps only in-frame clones and is missing some. In the table there are 150,000 to 200,000 clones, approximately 79% of which are singletons. Sequencing input: peripheral blood. The receptor set was obtained from a man aged 45-65 years who had recovered from COVID-19.

The chain has TRBV6-5 and TRBJ2-7; 8 bases match TRBD1. The CDR3 is 14 residues long. V shed 2 bases, J shed 3 bases, and the junction held 3 bases outside the gene matches. CDR1 is MNHEY, CDR2 SVGAGI, per germline. The CDR3 loop is CASSYADRVYEQYF. CDR3 nucleotide sequence: TGTGCCAGCAGTTACGCGGACAGGGTCTACGAGCAGTACTTC.

The chain joins TRBV30 to TRBJ2-2, with a tentative D call TRBD1 (6 bases). V lost 5 bases to trimming and J lost 5 bases, with 15 bases between them. Germline-derived CDR1 and CDR2 are GTSNPN and SVGIG (reference sequence). The CDR3 loop spans 14 amino acids. CDR3 sequence (DNA): TGTGCCTGGGGAGACAGGCGATGGACCGGGGAGCTGTTTTTT. Protein product: CAWGDRRWTGELFF.

The chain links TRBV7-2 to TRBJ2-1, with 8 bases aligning to TRBD2. Germline lookup yields CDR1 SGHTA and CDR2 FQGNSA. The CDR3 runs 14 residues. With 2 bases clipped from V and 9 bases from J, the junction kept 6 bases outside the gene matches. CDR3 residues: CASSLILAGGEQFF. In DNA, the CDR3 is TGTGCCAGCAGCTTAATTCTGGCGGGAGGTGAGCAGTTCTTC.

This chain links TRBV10-3 with TRBJ2-7, with 9 positions matching TRBD2. The V gene end was trimmed by 3 bases and the J gene end by 0 bases; junction bases not matched to a gene: 6. The CDR3 is 16 residues long. In germline, CDR1 is ENHRY, CDR2 SYGVKD. CDR3 nucleotides: TGTGCCATCAGTGATTTACTACTAGCGGGCTCCTACGAGCAGTACTTC. Residues: CAISDLLLAGSYEQYF.

The chain combines TRBV30 with TRBJ2-5; 8 bases map to TRBD1. Germline CDR1 GTSNPN, CDR2 SVGIG (reference sequence). CDR3 size: 12 residues. The V segment lost 5 bases and the J segment 5 bases; nucleotides outside the gene matches: 4. The CDR3 is CAWEDRGETQYF. The CDR3 DNA sequence: TGTGCCTGGGAAGACAGGGGCGAGACCCAGTACTTC.

V usage is TRBV19 and J usage is TRBJ1-5; the match to TRBD1 covers 7 bases. The CDR3 length is 14 residues. Trimming took 3 bases from V and 6 from J; bases not matched to a gene: 5. The germline V gene encodes CDR1 LNHDA and CDR2 SQIVND (reference sequence). DNA for the CDR3: TGTGCCAGTAGTATTCGGCAGGGGGGTCAGCCCCAGCATTTT. Its protein is CASSIRQGGQPQHF. Full variable domain (remainder filled in from reference TRBV19 and TRBJ1-5): DGGITQSPKYLFRKEGQNVTLSCEQNLNHDAMYWYRQDPGQGLRLIYYSQIVNDFQKGDIAEGYSVSREKKESFPLTVTSAQKNPTAFYLCASSIRQGGQPQHFGDGTRLSIL.

This clone was seen just once. The chain has TRBV11-2 and TRBJ2-5; 13 nucleotides align to TRBD2. V lost 1 base to trimming and J lost 7 bases; unmatched junction nucleotides: 9. Per the germline V gene, CDR1 is SGHAT and CDR2 is FQNNGV. The CDR3 has 17 amino acids. CDR3 in DNA: TGTGCCAGCAGCTTAGGATCCGGGACTAGCGGGATAGGGACCCAGTACTTC. Translation gives CASSLGSGTSGIGTQYF.

This chain connects TRBV10-3 to TRBJ1-2, with TRBD1 as a possible D gene (6 bases). Trimming cost V 2 bases and J 6 bases, with 13 bases left between them. The CDR3 runs to 14 residues. CDR1 is ENHRY, CDR2 SYGVKD, per germline. CDR3 DNA: TGTGCCATCAGTGAGGATCTAGGGGGACATGGCTACACCTTC. Protein: CAISEDLGGHGYTF.

V is TRBV29-1 and J is TRBJ2-1, with 11 positions matching TRBD2. Germline CDR1 reads SQVTM; CDR2 reads ANQGSEA. CDR3 length: 16 residues. V dropped 6 bases and J dropped 3; count of bases not matched to a gene: 10. The CDR3 reads CSVDRGGLADYNEQFF. In DNA form, the CDR3 reads TGCAGCGTCGACCGAGGGGGACTAGCGGACTACAATGAGCAGTTCTTC.

This clone was seen just once. The J gene is TRBJ2-1, the V gene TRBV5-1, with D unresolved. This CDR3 has 13 amino acids. CDR1 and CDR2 (germline): SGHRS, YFSETQ. Trimming removed 6 bases from V and 5 bases from J, with 12 bases in between. The CDR3 region is CASKTPIDNEQFF. The DNA for the CDR3 is TGCGCCAGCAAGACACCGATCGACAATGAGCAGTTCTTC.

The chain combines TRBV6-5 with TRBJ2-2, with 9 bases identical to TRBD1. Germline V gene lookup returns CDR1 MNHEY and CDR2 SVGAGI. This CDR3 spans 15 amino acids. V shed 6 bases and J 10 bases; nucleotides not matched to a gene: 12. CDR3 sequence: CASSRGTGKLAELFF. The CDR3 bases are TGTGCCAGCAGCCGCGGGACAGGGAAGCTTGCGGAGCTGTTTTTT.

The chain is built from TRBV18 and TRBJ2-7; 7 nucleotides match TRBD2. The ends lost 3 bases at V and 4 bases at J; junction bases unmatched: 6. The V gene's germline CDR1 is KGHSH and CDR2 LQKENI. CDR3 length: 14 amino acids. The CDR3 protein is CASSPGGVLYEQYF. CDR3 sequence (DNA): TGTGCCAGCTCACCGGGGGGGGTCCTTTACGAGCAGTACTTC.

The V and J genes are TRBV27 and TRBJ2-7; 7 nucleotides line up with TRBD1. The V segment lost 6 bases and the J segment 1 base; nucleotides outside the gene matches: 9. The CDR3 totals 15 residues. Germline V gene sequence: CDR1 MNHEY, CDR2 SMNVEV (reference sequence). CDR3: CASRPRGTVSYEQYF. In DNA form, the CDR3 reads TGTGCCAGCAGGCCCAGAGGGACAGTGTCCTACGAGCAGTACTTC.

The rearrangement links TRBV5-1 to TRBJ2-1, with TRBD1 identical over 8 bases. Germline loops: CDR1 SGHRS, CDR2 YFSETQ. Trimming cost V 3 bases and J 4 bases; bases outside gene matches: 6. This CDR3 is built from 15 residues. In DNA, the CDR3 is TGCGCCAGCAGCTGGGACGGGGACAGGTACAATGAGCAGTTCTTC. It is translated as CASSWDGDRYNEQFF.